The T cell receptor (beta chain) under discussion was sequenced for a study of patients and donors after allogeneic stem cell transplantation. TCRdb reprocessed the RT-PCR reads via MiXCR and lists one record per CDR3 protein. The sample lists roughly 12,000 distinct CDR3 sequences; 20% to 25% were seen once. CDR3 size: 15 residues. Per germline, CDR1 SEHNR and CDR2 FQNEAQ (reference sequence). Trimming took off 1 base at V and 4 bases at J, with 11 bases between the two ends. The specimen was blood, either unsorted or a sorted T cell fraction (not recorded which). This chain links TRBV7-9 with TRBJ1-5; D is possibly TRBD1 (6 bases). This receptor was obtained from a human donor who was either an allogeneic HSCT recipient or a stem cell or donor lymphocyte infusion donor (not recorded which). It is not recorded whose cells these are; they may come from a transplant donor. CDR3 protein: CASSLGTGRNQPQHF. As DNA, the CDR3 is TGTGCCAGCAGCTTAGGTACAGGGAGAAATCAGCCCCAGCATTTT.